This TCR beta chain was identified during a study of blood T cell repertoires in COVID-19. Study-wide context: The analysed material was cDNA or gDNA that came from T cells, B-cell-depleted T cells, or PBMCs.

Germline V gene sequence: CDR1 SGHTA, CDR2 FQGTGA. The CDR3 is made up of 14 amino acids. Trimming shortened V by 1 base and J by 11 bases, and 12 bases separated the two germline ends. The data were produced by immunoSEQ multiplex PCR, yet TCRdb's version contains in-frame clones alone and is incomplete. The profile shows about 140,000 clones, about 91% of them singletons. Sequences were obtained from peripheral blood. This clonotype originated in a woman aged 45 to 65 with acute or convalescent COVID-19. The rearrangement uses TRBV7-3 and TRBJ1-6, with D unresolved. CDR3 DNA sequence: TGTGCCAGCAGCTTAAACGGCGGGCGCCCACCCCTCCACTTT. It encodes CASSLNGGRPPLHF.